The present T cell receptor (beta chain) was sequenced within a study of blood T cells in healthy people across ages. CDR3 length: 15 amino acids. V lost 6 bases and J lost 4, with 19 bases in between. The germline CDR1 and CDR2 sequences are MNHNS and SASEGT. Through a sample-barcoded 5' primer and a J-beta primer mix, a second PCR was run for roughly 7 to 12 cycles. MiXCR was run by TCRdb on the 5' RACE reads, yielding one entry per CDR3 protein. The sample includes roughly 800,000 distinct CDR3 sequences, roughly 60% of them seen just once. V usage is TRBV6-1 and J usage is TRBJ2-7, with D perhaps TRBD1 (8 bases). The sequenced sample consisted of blood. The TCR was taken from a man aged 25 to 40 in good health. The CDR3 sequence is CASSVTGGAMYEQYF. The CDR3 DNA reads as TGTGCCAGCAGCGTCACAGGGGGGGCCATGTACGAGCAGTACTTC.